These T cell receptor beta chains were read from a single sample in a study of blood T cells in healthy people across ages. A single record per CDR3 protein comes from TCRdb applying MiXCR to the 5' RACE reads. The sample includes about 1.4 million distinct CDR3 sequences, approximately 59% of them seen just once. The source material was blood. The receptor source for this set is a young man in good health. Each CDR3 is given without its conserved first and last residue. The D gene is left open where the match is weak.

cdr3_aa j_call d_call v_call
GVSGGNYEQY - TRBD2 TRBV29-1
SGLDRDEGYT TRBJ1-2 TRBD1 TRBV29-1
ATSESPIAGGPQETQY TRBJ2-5 TRBD2 TRBV10-3
ASSLTRGAGDTQY TRBJ2-3 - TRBV27
ASTTRGRGEQY TRBJ2-7 - TRBV3-1
ASSQGHRDRADNEQF TRBJ2-1 TRBD1 TRBV11-2
SASQEAYNEQF TRBJ2-1 - TRBV20-1
SARGQGGPPTNEQF TRBJ2-1 TRBD1 TRBV20-1
ASSTPGQETDTQY TRBJ2-3 TRBD1 TRBV27
ASSLDPGLAGLMTHEQY - TRBD2 TRBV11-3
ASTPSHRGTYEQY TRBJ2-7 - TRBV27
ASSKQIGNEQF TRBJ2-1 - TRBV10-1
SARGIRNSGGNSPLH TRBJ1-6 - TRBV20-1
ASSQEGLGAGSYEQY TRBJ2-7 - TRBV4-2
ASSQERAGVNYGYT TRBJ1-2 - TRBV4-3
SASRTGDEQY - TRBD1 TRBV20-1
ASSLSRDRDTEAF TRBJ1-1 TRBD1 TRBV11-2
ASSPLRQGPFQETQY TRBJ2-5 TRBD1 TRBV14
ASSLPGQEETQY TRBJ2-5 TRBD1 TRBV5-6
ASSRGVENTEAF TRBJ1-1 - TRBV7-2
SATQYEQY TRBJ2-7 - TRBV20-1
ASSPRLAEYQETQY TRBJ2-5 TRBD2 TRBV5-6
ASSQEIGLAGHTQY TRBJ2-3 TRBD2 TRBV14
VSSGRQGTYEQY TRBJ2-7 - TRBV6-2/TRBV6-3
SALLGVTKNIQY TRBJ2-4 - TRBV29-1
ASSLLVGRTYEQY TRBJ2-7 - TRBV7-2
ASSLDGGGQQETQY TRBJ2-5 - TRBV11-2
ASSYSGAGANDSPLH TRBJ1-6 - TRBV6-5
ASTKTSGGHEQY TRBJ2-7 TRBD2 TRBV27
ASSPGGGTSTEAF TRBJ1-1 - TRBV5-1
ASSQTGGPGETQY TRBJ2-5 TRBD2 TRBV3-1
ASSQPHDSEQF TRBJ2-1 - TRBV3-1
ASSLESAGPKNIQY TRBJ2-4 - TRBV7-9
ATSSYGGGEDTQY TRBJ2-3 TRBD2 TRBV15
SVAWTGRYEQY TRBJ2-7 TRBD1 TRBV29-1